The 13 T cell receptor beta chains in this list originate from one sample, sequenced in a study of shared clonotypes between healthy human individuals. Produced via immunoSEQ multiplex PCR; TCRdb's table is partial and in-frame only. The table includes roughly 520,000 clones, roughly 95% detected once. Sequencing was carried out using naive CD4+ T cells sorted from blood. Subset described: CD45RA+ positively selected. Receptors were obtained from a woman between 25 and 40 years old in good health.

V gene TRBV30 combines with J gene TRBJ1-1, with D unresolved. Germline values: CDR1 GTSNPN, CDR2 SVGIG (reference sequence). Trimming left V 3 bases short and J 4 bases short, with 6 bases between. This CDR3 has 11 residues. CDR3 nucleotide sequence: TGTGCCTGGAGCTTGGTCACTGAAGCTTTCTTT. This gives the protein CAWSLVTEAFF.

The chain employs TRBV10-1 and TRBJ2-2, with TRBD2 matching 7 bases. Germline V gene lookup returns CDR1 WNHNN and CDR2 SYGVQD (reference sequence). V dropped 0 bases and J dropped 1; count of bases not matched to a gene: 2. The CDR3 consists of 16 residues. CDR3 DNA: TGCGCCAGCAGTGAGTCTTCTAGCGGGAACACCGGGGAGCTGTTTTTT. It is translated as CASSESSSGNTGELFF.

V usage is TRBV28 and J usage is TRBJ2-1; 8 nucleotides line up with TRBD1. Per the germline V gene, CDR1 is MDHEN and CDR2 is SYDVKM. The CDR3 spans 14 residues. J lost 5 bases, V lost 7 bases, and 7 bases had no gene match. CDR3 protein: CASTPGQEHNEQFF. CDR3 coding DNA: TGTGCCAGCACGCCGGGACAGGAACACAATGAGCAGTTCTTC. Together with reference TRBV28 and TRBJ2-1, the CDR3 gives the full variable domain: DVKVTQSSRYLVKRTGEKVFLECVQDMDHENMFWYRQDPGLGLRLIYFSYDVKMKEKGDIPEGYSVSREKKERFSLILESASTNQTSMYLCASTPGQEHNEQFFGPGTRLTVL.

This chain connects TRBV10-3 to TRBJ2-7; D might be TRBD1 (6 bases). Trimming shortened V by 10 bases and J by 8 bases, and 21 bases separated the two germline ends. The CDR3 extends over 13 amino acids. Germline V gives CDR1 ENHRY, CDR2 SYGVKD. The CDR3 reads CATSPLRRDKQYF. The CDR3 DNA is TGTGCCACGTCACCACTACGCCGGGACAAGCAGTACTTC.

This chain uses TRBV15 with TRBJ2-1; 7 nucleotides agree with TRBD2. Germline V gene lookup returns CDR1 LNHNV and CDR2 YYDKDF (reference sequence). CDR3 length equals 15 residues. The V segment lost 0 bases and the J segment 7 bases; nucleotides outside the gene matches: 6. The CDR3 nucleotides read TGTGCCACCAGCAGAGAAACTAGCGCTCGGAATGAGCAGTTCTTC. Encoded protein: CATSRETSARNEQFF.

This clone was counted once. The chain carries TRBV4-1 and TRBJ2-7; possibly TRBD2 for D (6 bases). Germline loops: CDR1 MGHRA, CDR2 YSYEKL. Trimming shortened V by 1 base and J by 3 bases, and 19 bases separated the two germline ends. This CDR3 contains 17 residues. The CDR3 protein is CASSQGGGRKRNYEQYF. The DNA of the CDR3 is TGCGCCAGCAGCCAAGGCGGAGGGCGGAAGCGGAACTACGAGCAGTACTTC.

This chain joins TRBV5-1 and TRBJ2-1; D possibly corresponds to TRBD2 (5 bases). CDR1 and CDR2 from the germline V gene are SGHRS and YFSETQ. Trimming stripped 4 bases from V and 0 bases from J, with 5 bases between. This CDR3 has 13 amino acids. CDR3 sequence: CASSRDSYNEQFF. In DNA, the CDR3 is TGCGCCAGCAGCCGGGACTCCTACAATGAGCAGTTCTTC.

The chain employs TRBV29-1 and TRBJ2-7; D unclear. Trimming removed 8 bases at V and 3 bases at J, with 11 bases between. The CDR3 is 11 residues long. Germline-derived CDR1 and CDR2 are SQVTM and ANQGSEA. The CDR3 loop is CSPPLRYEQYF. CDR3 DNA: TGCAGCCCTCCCCTCCGCTACGAGCAGTACTTC.

CDR3 region: CASSPAPGRFNEKLFF. CDR3 in DNA: TGTGCCAGCAGTCCAGCCCCGGGGCGCTTTAATGAAAAACTGTTTTTT. The chain carries TRBV11-2 and TRBJ1-4; maybe TRBD1 (5 bases). Germline V gives CDR1 SGHAT, CDR2 FQNNGV. Deletions cut 6 bases from V and 4 bases from J, with 18 bases between. The CDR3 is 16 residues long.

In the case of this clone: Germline and junction disagree at one end, which may indicate a read error. The chain has TRBV2 and TRBJ1-2; 12 positions agree with TRBD1. The CDR3 is 14 amino acids. The germline CDR1 and CDR2 sequences are SNHLY and FYNNEI. The CDR3 region has the DNA TGTGCCAGCACCGAATTCGGGACAGGGGGCTTAAACTCCTTC. It yields the protein CASTEFGTGGLNSF.

The chain links TRBV4-1 to TRBJ1-4, with TRBD1 as a possible D gene (5 bases). CDR1 and CDR2 from the germline V gene are MGHRA and YSYEKL. Trimming pared 1 base from V and 6 bases from J, leaving 18 bases between. The CDR3 totals 17 residues. CDR3 sequence reads: CASSQGHRLRGDEKLFF. CDR3 DNA: TGCGCCAGCAGCCAAGGTCATCGGCTTAGGGGCGATGAAAAACTGTTTTTT.

This clone came up once. V usage is TRBV2 and J usage is TRBJ2-7; TRBD2 might be the D (5 bases). The CDR3 runs to 13 residues. Germline V gives CDR1 SNHLY, CDR2 FYNNEI. Trimming removed 6 bases at V and 2 bases at J, with 11 bases between. The CDR3 coding sequence is TGTGCCAGCAGACGAGGGATCCCCTACGAGCAGTACTTC. Translating it yields CASRRGIPYEQYF.

V is TRBV19 and J is TRBJ2-1; 9 nucleotides agree with TRBD1. There are 14 residues in the CDR3. The V segment lost 7 bases and the J segment 0 bases; nucleotides outside the gene matches: 1. Looked up from germline, CDR1 is LNHDA and CDR2 is SQIVND (reference sequence). The CDR3 is CASTQGASYNEQFF. The CDR3 coding sequence is TGTGCCAGTACACAGGGGGCCTCCTACAATGAGCAGTTCTTC.